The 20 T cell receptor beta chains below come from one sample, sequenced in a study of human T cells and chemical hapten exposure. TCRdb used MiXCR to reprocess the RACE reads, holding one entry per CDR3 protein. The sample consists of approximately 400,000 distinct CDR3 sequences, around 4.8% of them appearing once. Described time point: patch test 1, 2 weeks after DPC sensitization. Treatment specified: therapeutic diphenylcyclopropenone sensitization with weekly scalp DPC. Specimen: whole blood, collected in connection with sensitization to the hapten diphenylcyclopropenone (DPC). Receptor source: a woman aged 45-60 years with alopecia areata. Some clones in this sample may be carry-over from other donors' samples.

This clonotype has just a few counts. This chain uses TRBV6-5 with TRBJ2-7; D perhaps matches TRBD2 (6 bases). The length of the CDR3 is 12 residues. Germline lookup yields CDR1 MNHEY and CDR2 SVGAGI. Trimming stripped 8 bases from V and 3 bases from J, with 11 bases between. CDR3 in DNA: TGTGCCAGCGCGGGGTCCTTCTACGAGCAGTACTTC. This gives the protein CASAGSFYEQYF.

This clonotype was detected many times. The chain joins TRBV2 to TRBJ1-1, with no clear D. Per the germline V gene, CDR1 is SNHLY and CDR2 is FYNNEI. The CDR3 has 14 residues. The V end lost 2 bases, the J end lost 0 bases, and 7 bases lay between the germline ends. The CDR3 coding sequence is TGTGCCAGCAGTGAAAAGGGCTTGAACACTGAAGCTTTCTTT. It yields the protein CASSEKGLNTEAFF.

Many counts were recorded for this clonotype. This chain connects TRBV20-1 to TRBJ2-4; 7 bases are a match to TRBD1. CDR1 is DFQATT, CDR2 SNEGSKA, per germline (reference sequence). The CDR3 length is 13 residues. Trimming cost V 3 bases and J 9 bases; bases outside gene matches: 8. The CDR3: CSASGLTGAIQYF. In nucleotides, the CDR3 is TGCAGTGCTAGCGGCTTAACAGGGGCCATTCAGTACTTC.

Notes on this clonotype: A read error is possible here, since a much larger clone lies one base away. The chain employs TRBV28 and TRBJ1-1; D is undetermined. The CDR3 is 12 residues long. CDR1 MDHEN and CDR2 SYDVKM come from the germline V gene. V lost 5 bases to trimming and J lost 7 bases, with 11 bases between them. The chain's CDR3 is CASSITENEAFF. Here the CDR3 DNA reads TGTGCCAGCAGTATAACAGAGAATGAAGCTTTCTTT. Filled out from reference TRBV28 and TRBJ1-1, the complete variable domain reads DVKVTQSSRYLVKRTGEKVFLECVQDMDHENMFWYRQDPGLGLRLIYFSYDVKMKEKGDIPEGYSVSREKKERFSLILESASTNQTSMYLCASSITENEAFFGQGTRLTVV.

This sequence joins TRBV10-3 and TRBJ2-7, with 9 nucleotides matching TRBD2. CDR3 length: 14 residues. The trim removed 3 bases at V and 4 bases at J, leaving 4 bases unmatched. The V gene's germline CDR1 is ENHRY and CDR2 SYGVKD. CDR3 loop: CAISEDSGSYEQYF. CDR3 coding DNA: TGTGCCATCAGTGAAGATAGCGGGAGTTACGAGCAGTACTTC.

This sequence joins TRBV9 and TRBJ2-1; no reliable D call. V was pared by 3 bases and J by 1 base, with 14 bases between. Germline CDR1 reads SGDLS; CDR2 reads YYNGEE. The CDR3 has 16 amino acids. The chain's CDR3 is CASSASLRRSYNEQFF. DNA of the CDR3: TGTGCCAGCAGCGCCAGTCTTAGGCGTTCCTACAATGAGCAGTTCTTC.

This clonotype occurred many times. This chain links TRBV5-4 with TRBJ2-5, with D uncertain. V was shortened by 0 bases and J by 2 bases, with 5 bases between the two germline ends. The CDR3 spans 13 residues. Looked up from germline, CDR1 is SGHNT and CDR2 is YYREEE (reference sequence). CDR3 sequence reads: CASSLALQETQYF. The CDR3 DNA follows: TGTGCCAGCAGCTTGGCCCTGCAAGAGACCCAGTACTTC. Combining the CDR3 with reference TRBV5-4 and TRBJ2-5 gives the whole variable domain ETGVTQSPTHLIKTRGQQVTLRCSSQSGHNTVSWYQQALGQGPQFIFQYYREEENGRGNFPPRFSGLQFPNYSSELNVNALELDDSALYLCASSLALQETQYFGPGTRLLVL.

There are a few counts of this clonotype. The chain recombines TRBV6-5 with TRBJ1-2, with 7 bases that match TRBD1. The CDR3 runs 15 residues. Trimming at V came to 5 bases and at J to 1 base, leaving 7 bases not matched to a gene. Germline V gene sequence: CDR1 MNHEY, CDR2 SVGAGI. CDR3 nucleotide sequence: TGTGCCAGCAGTGACCGGGACAGCCTTAACTATGGCTACACCTTC. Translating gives CASSDRDSLNYGYTF.

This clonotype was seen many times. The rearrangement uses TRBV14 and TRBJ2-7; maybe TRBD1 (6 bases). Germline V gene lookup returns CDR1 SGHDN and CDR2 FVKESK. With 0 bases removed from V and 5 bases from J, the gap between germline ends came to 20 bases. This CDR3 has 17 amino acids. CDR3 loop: CASSQDHRQGKADEQYF. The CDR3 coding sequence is TGTGCCAGCAGCCAAGATCACAGGCAGGGGAAGGCCGACGAGCAGTACTTC.

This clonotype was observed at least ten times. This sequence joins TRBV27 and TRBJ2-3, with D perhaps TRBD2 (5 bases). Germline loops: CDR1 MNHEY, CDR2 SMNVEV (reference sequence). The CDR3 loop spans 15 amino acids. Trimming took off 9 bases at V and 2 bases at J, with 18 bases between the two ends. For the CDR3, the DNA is TGTGCCAGTCAACCGGGGTTGGGGTACACAGATACGCAGTATTTT. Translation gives CASQPGLGYTDTQYF.

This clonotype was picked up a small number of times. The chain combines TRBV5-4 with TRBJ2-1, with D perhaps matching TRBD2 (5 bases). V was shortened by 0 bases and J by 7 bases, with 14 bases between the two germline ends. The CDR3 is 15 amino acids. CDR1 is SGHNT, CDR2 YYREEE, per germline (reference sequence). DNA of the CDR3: TGTGCCAGCAGCTTGGAACAGCGGATCGGGAATGAGCAGTTCTTC. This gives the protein CASSLEQRIGNEQFF. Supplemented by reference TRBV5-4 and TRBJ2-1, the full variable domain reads ETGVTQSPTHLIKTRGQQVTLRCSSQSGHNTVSWYQQALGQGPQFIFQYYREEENGRGNFPPRFSGLQFPNYSSELNVNALELDDSALYLCASSLEQRIGNEQFFGPGTRLTVL.

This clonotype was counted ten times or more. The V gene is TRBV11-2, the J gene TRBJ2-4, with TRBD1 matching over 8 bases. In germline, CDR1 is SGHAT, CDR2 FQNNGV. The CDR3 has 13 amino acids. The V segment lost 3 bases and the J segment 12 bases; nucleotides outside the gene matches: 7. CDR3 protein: CASSFGQGGAQYF. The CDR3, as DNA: TGTGCCAGCAGCTTTGGACAGGGAGGAGCTCAGTACTTC.

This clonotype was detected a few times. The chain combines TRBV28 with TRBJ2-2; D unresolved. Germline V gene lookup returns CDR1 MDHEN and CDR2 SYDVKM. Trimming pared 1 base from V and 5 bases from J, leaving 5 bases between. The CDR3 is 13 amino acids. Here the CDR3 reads CASSLYGTGELFF. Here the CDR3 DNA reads TGTGCCAGCAGTTTATACGGGACCGGGGAGCTGTTTTTT. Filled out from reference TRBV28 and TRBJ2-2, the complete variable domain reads DVKVTQSSRYLVKRTGEKVFLECVQDMDHENMFWYRQDPGLGLRLIYFSYDVKMKEKGDIPEGYSVSREKKERFSLILESASTNQTSMYLCASSLYGTGELFFGEGSRLTVL.

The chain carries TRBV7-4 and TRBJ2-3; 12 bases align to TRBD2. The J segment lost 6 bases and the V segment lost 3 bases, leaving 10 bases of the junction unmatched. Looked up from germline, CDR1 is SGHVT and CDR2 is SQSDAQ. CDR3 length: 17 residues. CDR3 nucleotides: TGTGCCAGCAGCTTGGTTGAGACTAGCGGGAGCCCGGATACGCAGTATTTT. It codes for CASSLVETSGSPDTQYF.

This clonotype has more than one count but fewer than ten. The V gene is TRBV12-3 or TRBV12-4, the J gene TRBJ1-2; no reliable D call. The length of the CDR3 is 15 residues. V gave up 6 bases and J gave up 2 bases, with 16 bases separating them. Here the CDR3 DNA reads TGTGCCAGCAGGAGTAACAGCGCTGGGAACTATGGCTACACCTTC. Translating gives CASRSNSAGNYGYTF.

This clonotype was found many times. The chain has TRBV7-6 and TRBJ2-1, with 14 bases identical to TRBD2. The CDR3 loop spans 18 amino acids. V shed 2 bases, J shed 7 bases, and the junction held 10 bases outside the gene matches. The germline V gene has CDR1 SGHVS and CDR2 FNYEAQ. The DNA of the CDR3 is TGTGCCAGCAGCTTACTGGGACTAGCGGGAGCTTTGTCAAATGAGCAGTTCTTC. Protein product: CASSLLGLAGALSNEQFF.

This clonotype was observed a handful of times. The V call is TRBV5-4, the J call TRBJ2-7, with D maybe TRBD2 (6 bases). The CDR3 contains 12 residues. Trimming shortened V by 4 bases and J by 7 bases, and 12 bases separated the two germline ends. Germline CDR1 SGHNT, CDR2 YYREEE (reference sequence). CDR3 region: CASSRGTSEQYF. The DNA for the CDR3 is TGTGCCAGCAGCCGAGGGACTTCTGAGCAGTACTTC.

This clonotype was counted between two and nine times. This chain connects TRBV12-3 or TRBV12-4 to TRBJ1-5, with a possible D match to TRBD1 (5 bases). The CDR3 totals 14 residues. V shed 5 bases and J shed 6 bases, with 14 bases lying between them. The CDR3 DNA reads TGTGCCAGCAGTACCTCTGGGGGAGGTCAGCCCCAGCATTTT. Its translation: CASSTSGGGQPQHF.

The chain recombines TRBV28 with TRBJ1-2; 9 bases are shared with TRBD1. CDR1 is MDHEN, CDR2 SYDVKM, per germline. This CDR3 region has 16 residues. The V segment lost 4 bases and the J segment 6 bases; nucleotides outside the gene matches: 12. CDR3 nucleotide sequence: TGTGCCAGCAGTTCTGTCCCGGGACAGGGACGCAATGGCTACACCTTC. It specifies CASSSVPGQGRNGYTF.

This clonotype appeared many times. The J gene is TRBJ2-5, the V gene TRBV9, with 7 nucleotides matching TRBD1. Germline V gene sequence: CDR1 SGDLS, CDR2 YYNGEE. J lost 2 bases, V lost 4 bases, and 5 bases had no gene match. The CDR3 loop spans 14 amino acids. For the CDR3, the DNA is TGTGCCAGCAGCCCCCCAGGGGGACAAGAGACCCAGTACTTC. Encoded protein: CASSPPGGQETQYF.